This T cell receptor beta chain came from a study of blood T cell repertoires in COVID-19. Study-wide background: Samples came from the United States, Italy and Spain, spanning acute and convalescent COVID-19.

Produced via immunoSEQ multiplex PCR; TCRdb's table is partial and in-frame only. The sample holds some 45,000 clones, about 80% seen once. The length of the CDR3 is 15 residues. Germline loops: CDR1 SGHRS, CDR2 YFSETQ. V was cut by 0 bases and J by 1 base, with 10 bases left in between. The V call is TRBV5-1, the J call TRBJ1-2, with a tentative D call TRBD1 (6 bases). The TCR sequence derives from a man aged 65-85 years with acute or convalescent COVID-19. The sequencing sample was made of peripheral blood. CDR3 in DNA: TGCGCCAGCAGCTTGGTCCAGGGGATTAACTATGGCTACACCTTC. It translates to CASSLVQGINYGYTF.